Shown below are 25 T cell receptor beta chains from a single sample sequenced in a study of radiation and T cells in renal cell carcinoma. The time point was: blood 2 weeks post-SBRT. Indicated treatment: 15 Gy SBRT to primary tumor, nephrectomy 4 weeks later. Method: immunoSEQ multiplex PCR; TCRdb's copy keeps in-frame clones and lacks some. The sample includes 160,000 or so clones, 87% of them seen just once. The starting material was blood, obtained from a patient whose treatment included radiotherapy and nephrectomy. The receptor source for this set is a woman in her forties or fifties with renal cell carcinoma.

The genes are TRBV6-5 and TRBJ2-7; a weak D match, TRBD1 (6 bases). The V gene's germline CDR1 is MNHEY and CDR2 SVGAGI. The CDR3 has 14 amino acids. V was trimmed by 2 bases and J by 3 bases, leaving 11 bases between them. The CDR3 loop is CASSYRQELYEQYF. The CDR3 DNA reads TGTGCCAGCAGTTACAGACAGGAACTCTACGAGCAGTACTTC.

CDR3 nucleotides: TGTGCCAGCAGCGTAGTAGGGAGGGTAGGGGAGCAGTTCTTC. It encodes CASSVVGRVGEQFF. V gene TRBV9 combines with J gene TRBJ2-1, with 7 positions matching TRBD2. J gave up 10 bases and V 0 bases, and 7 bases lay outside the gene matches. Germline CDR1 and CDR2: SGDLS and YYNGEE. The CDR3 totals 14 residues. Full variable domain (rest looked up from reference TRBV9 and TRBJ2-1): DSGVTQTPKHLITATGQRVTLRCSPRSGDLSVYWYQQSLDQGLQFLIQYYNGEERAKGNILERFSAQQFPDLHSELNLSSLELGDSALYFCASSVVGRVGEQFFGPGTRLTVL.

V and J are TRBV7-2 and TRBJ2-5; no definite D call. Trimming shortened V by 1 base and J by 5 bases, and 11 bases separated the two germline ends. From germline, CDR1 is SGHTA and CDR2 FQGNSA. CDR3 length equals 14 residues. The CDR3 DNA reads TGTGCCAGCAGCTTAGGCCCTTTTGGGGAGACCCAGTACTTC. Amino acids: CASSLGPFGETQYF.

J is TRBJ2-5 and V is TRBV10-3; 15 positions match TRBD2. This CDR3 contains 15 residues. The ends lost 6 bases at V and 5 bases at J; junction bases unmatched: 4. Germline V CDR1 and CDR2: ENHRY, SYGVKD. This chain's CDR3 is CAISRTSGGGETQYF. The CDR3 nucleotides read TGTGCCATCAGCCGGACTAGCGGGGGGGGTGAGACCCAGTACTTC.

This chain joins TRBV7-8 and TRBJ2-4, with D maybe TRBD2 (6 bases). The germline gives CDR1 SGHVS, CDR2 FQNEAQ. The V end lost 5 bases, the J end lost 6 bases, and 14 bases lay between the germline ends. The CDR3 totals 14 residues. The CDR3, as DNA: TGTGCCAGCAGCCGGGAGAGGGCGATAAACATTCAGTACTTC. The encoded protein is CASSRERAINIQYF.

About this clone itself: In the same sample, other DNA sequences code for this CDR3. The chain recombines TRBV29-1 with TRBJ2-1; the match to TRBD2 covers 12 bases. CDR3 length equals 14 residues. V lost 2 bases, J lost 6 bases, and 2 bases stayed unmatched. Per the germline V gene, CDR1 is SQVTM and CDR2 is ANQGSEA. The chain's CDR3 is CSVETSGGPNEQFF. The CDR3 DNA sequence: TGCAGCGTTGAAACTAGCGGGGGGCCCAATGAGCAGTTCTTC.

The rearrangement joins TRBV30 to TRBJ2-7, with D perhaps being TRBD1 or TRBD2 (5 bases each). Germline CDR1 and CDR2: GTSNPN and SVGIG (reference sequence). With 0 bases removed from V and 7 bases from J, the gap between germline ends came to 16 bases. The CDR3 runs 14 residues. CDR3 in DNA: TGTGCCTGGAGTGTACGTGGGACCACCGATGAGCAGTACTTC. It specifies CAWSVRGTTDEQYF.

The J gene is TRBJ2-7, the V gene TRBV4-1; the D gene is possibly TRBD1 (5 bases). There are 15 residues in the CDR3. CDR1 and CDR2 (germline): MGHRA, YSYEKL. V was clipped by 5 bases and J by 5 bases, with 19 bases between them. CDR3 coding DNA: TGCGCCAGCAGCAAGGACATTCTGGGAATGGACGAGCAGTACTTC. The encoded protein is CASSKDILGMDEQYF.

This chain links TRBV19 with TRBJ1-1; 12 positions match TRBD1. The CDR3 contains 16 residues. The V and J ends lost 4 bases and 4 bases, in that order; junction bases with no gene match: 7. Germline values: CDR1 LNHDA, CDR2 SQIVND (reference sequence). DNA for the CDR3: TGTGCCAGTAGTACAGGGGACAGGGGGCGGACCACTGAAGCTTTCTTT. This translates into CASSTGDRGRTTEAFF.

V and J are TRBV5-1 and TRBJ1-2; 8 nucleotides match TRBD1. The germline gives CDR1 SGHRS, CDR2 YFSETQ. J lost 7 bases, V lost 0 bases, and 8 bases had no gene match. The CDR3 has 15 residues. This CDR3 is CASSLAVTGAAGYTF. The CDR3 DNA reads as TGCGCCAGCAGCTTGGCCGTGACAGGGGCAGCTGGCTACACCTTC.

This clone occurred once. The J gene is TRBJ1-2, the V gene TRBV13; the D is unclear. Germline V lookup: CDR1 PRHDT, CDR2 FYEKMQ (reference sequence). The CDR3 runs 14 residues. V was clipped by 4 bases and J by 1 base, with 10 bases between them. The chain's CDR3 is CASSSSGSNYGYTF. CDR3 DNA: TGTGCCAGCAGCTCGTCGGGCAGTAACTATGGCTACACCTTC.

The chain employs TRBV5-4 and TRBJ1-1; 8 nucleotides agree with TRBD1. CDR3 size: 13 residues. With V trimmed by 4 bases and J by 7 bases, 6 bases remained unmatched. Germline assignment: CDR1 SGHNT and CDR2 YYREEE (reference sequence). The CDR3 sequence: CASSRTGFGEAFF. CDR3 DNA: TGTGCCAGCAGCCGGACAGGGTTTGGTGAAGCTTTCTTT.

This clone came up once. The chain employs TRBV4-3 and TRBJ2-5; 7 bases fit TRBD2. There are 13 residues in the CDR3. CDR1 is LGHNA and CDR2 is YSLEER in the germline V gene. V was clipped by 4 bases and J by 9 bases; unmatched bases: 8. The CDR3 coding sequence is TGCGCCAGCAGCCCATCGTTGGCGGGGGCCCAGTACTTC. Translated: CASSPSLAGAQYF.

The J gene is TRBJ2-5, the V gene TRBV5-4; D gene ambiguous. The J call may be mistaken, given a closer DNA end match to TRBJ2-7. The length of the CDR3 is 13 residues. Germline CDR1 reads SGHNT; CDR2 reads YYREEE (reference sequence). The CDR3 bases are TGTGCCAGCACCCCGCGTTGGGGATACGAGCAGTACTTC. Amino acids: CASTPRWGYEQYF.

The chain recombines TRBV29-1 with TRBJ1-2; D is uncertain. Germline CDR1 and CDR2: SQVTM and ANQGSEA. The V and J ends lost 3 bases and 8 bases respectively, with 10 bases between them. This CDR3 has 11 residues. CDR3: CSVDAEQGYTF. In nucleotides, the CDR3 is TGCAGCGTTGACGCGGAGCAGGGCTACACCTTC.

The chain recombines TRBV15 with TRBJ2-6; 8 bases are a match to TRBD1. CDR1 and CDR2 from the germline V gene are LNHNV and YYDKDF (reference sequence). V was pared by 5 bases and J by 0 bases, with 6 bases of the junction left unmatched. The CDR3 length is 17 residues. CDR3 amino acids: CATSPTGAPSGANVLTF. Here the CDR3 DNA reads TGTGCCACCAGCCCGACAGGGGCCCCCTCTGGGGCCAACGTCCTGACTTTC. Drawing the rest from reference TRBV15 and TRBJ2-6, the complete variable domain is DAMVIQNPRYQVTQFGKPVTLSCSQTLNHNVMYWYQQKSSQAPKLLFHYYDKDFNNEADTPDNFQSRRPNTSFCFLDIRSPGLGDTAMYLCATSPTGAPSGANVLTFGAGSRLTVL.

The chain joins TRBV10-3 to TRBJ1-1; 7 bases are a match to TRBD1. The V and J ends lost 0 bases and 0 bases, in that order; junction bases with no gene match: 4. The CDR3 is 16 residues long. Germline V gives CDR1 ENHRY, CDR2 SYGVKD. DNA of the CDR3: TGTGCCATCAGTGAGTCAAAAGGGACAGTGAACACTGAAGCTTTCTTT. Amino acids: CAISESKGTVNTEAFF.

A few counts support this clone. V and J are TRBV2 and TRBJ2-7; possibly TRBD2 for D (5 bases). The CDR3 totals 15 residues. Germline V gene data show CDR1 as SNHLY and CDR2 as FYNNEI. Trimming took 3 bases from V and 5 from J, leaving 17 bases between them. The CDR3 protein is CASSEYIGRRDEQYF. CDR3 nucleotide sequence: TGTGCCAGCAGTGAGTATATCGGACGGCGGGACGAGCAGTACTTC. Full variable domain (missing parts from reference TRBV2 and TRBJ2-7): EPEVTQTPSHQVTQMGQEVILRCVPISNHLYFYWYRQILGQKVEFLVSFYNNEISEKSEIFDDQFSVERPDGSNFTLKIRSTKLEDSAMYFCASSEYIGRRDEQYFGPGTRLTVT.

The rearrangement uses TRBV5-6 and TRBJ1-1, with TRBD1 matching 9 bases. This CDR3 is 16 amino acids long. The V segment lost 4 bases and the J segment 0 bases; nucleotides outside the gene matches: 7. Germline V gene sequence: CDR1 SGHDT, CDR2 YYEEEE. CDR3 DNA sequence: TGTGCCAGCAGCCCTACCGGGACAGGGATGAACACTGAAGCTTTCTTT. As protein: CASSPTGTGMNTEAFF.

This clone is a singleton in its sample. The rearrangement links TRBV7-2 to TRBJ1-6; D perhaps matches TRBD1 (5 bases). CDR3 length: 17 residues. The germline V gene encodes CDR1 SGHTA and CDR2 FQGNSA. Trimming took off 1 base at V and 7 bases at J, with 17 bases between the two ends. The DNA for the CDR3 is TGTGCCAGCAGCTTAGAACTCCAGGGATGGGGAAATTCACCCCTCCACTTT. Residues: CASSLELQGWGNSPLHF.

This sequence joins TRBV6-6 and TRBJ2-4, with D maybe TRBD2 (6 bases). V lost 0 bases, J lost 8 bases, and 14 bases lay in between. The germline CDR1 and CDR2 sequences are MNHNY and SVGAGI (reference sequence). The CDR3 spans 15 residues. The CDR3 region has the DNA TGTGCCAGCAGTTACTCTGAGGAGGGTTGGGACATTCAGTACTTC. Translation: CASSYSEEGWDIQYF.

The chain uses TRBV29-1 and TRBJ2-5; tentative D call: TRBD1 (5 bases). This CDR3 spans 16 amino acids. Trimming took 4 bases from V and 6 from J, leaving 24 bases between them. Germline CDR1 and CDR2: SQVTM and ANQGSEA. For the CDR3, the DNA is TGCAGCGTTGGAGCAGAGTCCTGGGCCAGGGAAAAGACCCAGTACTTC. Protein sequence: CSVGAESWAREKTQYF.

The chain uses TRBV2 and TRBJ1-6, with unresolved D. Germline loops: CDR1 SNHLY, CDR2 FYNNEI. The CDR3 has 15 amino acids. The V and J ends lost 3 bases and 7 bases respectively, with 13 bases between them. The CDR3 is CASSELSNSNSPLHF. DNA for the CDR3: TGTGCCAGCAGTGAGCTGAGCAATTCGAATTCACCCCTCCACTTT.

This clone is a singleton in its sample. This chain links TRBV18 with TRBJ2-5; D call uncertain. Between the trimmed V and J ends, which lost 3 bases and 7 bases, there was a span of 12 bases. This CDR3 contains 13 residues. Germline CDR1 reads KGHSH; CDR2 reads LQKENI. The CDR3 sequence is CASSPTLRVTQYF. The CDR3 coding sequence is TGTGCCAGCTCACCTACTCTCCGCGTGACCCAGTACTTC. Combining the CDR3 with reference TRBV18 and TRBJ2-5 gives the whole variable domain NAGVMQNPRHLVRRRGQEARLRCSPMKGHSHVYWYRQLPEEGLKFMVYLQKENIIDESGMPKERFSAEFPKEGPSILRIQQVVRGDSAAYFCASSPTLRVTQYFGPGTRLLVL.

V usage is TRBV5-1 and J usage is TRBJ2-2; 8 nucleotides agree with TRBD1. This CDR3 region has 16 residues. V was pared by 3 bases and J by 5 bases, with 9 bases of the junction left unmatched. Looked up from germline, CDR1 is SGHRS and CDR2 is YFSETQ. This chain's CDR3 is CASSSGQGASTGELFF. Written as DNA, the CDR3 is TGCGCCAGCAGCTCCGGGCAGGGGGCGAGTACCGGGGAGCTGTTTTTT.